This TCR beta chain originates from a study of T cells in localized non-small cell lung cancer. General observations from the study: A median approximately 53 of the top 100 tumor clones appeared in adjacent lung. Uninvolved adjacent lung, not tumor, had the highest T cell clonality. Those with higher blood T cell density had longer overall survival.

Concerning this clone itself: Its antigen is undetermined.

The V gene end was trimmed by 5 bases and the J gene end by 5 bases; junction bases not matched to a gene: 6. CDR1 and CDR2 from the germline V gene are SGHRS and YFSETQ. The CDR3 consists of 13 residues. The protocol was immunoSEQ multiplex PCR, while the TCRdb copy is restricted to in-frame clones and leaves out a portion. The sample contains just under 80,000 clones, 80% of which appear only once. Here the sequenced sample was peripheral blood, taken before any cancer treatment. The source of this sequence is a female donor of 60 years or more with stage I lung adenocarcinoma. The V and J genes are TRBV5-1 and TRBJ2-5; 7 bases align to TRBD1. The CDR3 loop is CASSLKGAETQYF. Written as DNA, the CDR3 is TGCGCCAGCAGTTTAAAGGGGGCGGAGACCCAGTACTTC.